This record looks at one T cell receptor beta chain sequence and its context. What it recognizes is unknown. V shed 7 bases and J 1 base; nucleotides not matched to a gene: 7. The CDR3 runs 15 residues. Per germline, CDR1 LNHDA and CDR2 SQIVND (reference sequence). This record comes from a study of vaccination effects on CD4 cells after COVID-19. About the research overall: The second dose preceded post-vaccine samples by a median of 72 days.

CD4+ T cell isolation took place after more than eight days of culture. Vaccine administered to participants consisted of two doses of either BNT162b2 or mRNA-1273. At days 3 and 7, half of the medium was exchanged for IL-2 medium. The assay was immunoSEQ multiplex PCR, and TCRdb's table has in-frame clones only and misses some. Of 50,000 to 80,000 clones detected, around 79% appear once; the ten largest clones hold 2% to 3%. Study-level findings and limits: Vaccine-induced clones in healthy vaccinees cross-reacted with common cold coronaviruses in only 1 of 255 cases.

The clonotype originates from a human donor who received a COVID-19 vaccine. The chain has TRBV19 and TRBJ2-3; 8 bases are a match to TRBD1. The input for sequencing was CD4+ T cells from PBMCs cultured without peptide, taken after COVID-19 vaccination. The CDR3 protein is CASTTGTGRTDTQYF. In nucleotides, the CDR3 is TGTGCCAGTACAACCGGGACAGGCCGCACAGATACGCAGTATTTT. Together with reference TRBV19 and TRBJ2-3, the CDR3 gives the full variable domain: DGGITQSPKYLFRKEGQNVTLSCEQNLNHDAMYWYRQDPGQGLRLIYYSQIVNDFQKGDIAEGYSVSREKKESFPLTVTSAQKNPTAFYLCASTTGTGRTDTQYFGPGTRLTVL.